This passage covers 29 T cell receptor beta chains from one sample sequenced in a study of shared clonotypes between healthy human individuals. Generated by immunoSEQ multiplex PCR, the TCRdb table keeps only in-frame clones and is missing some. In the table there are fewer than 2.5 million clones, over 85% of which are singletons. Material: naive CD4+ T cells from PBMCs. As for subset: CD45RA+ positively selected. These receptors were collected from a man between 18 and 29 years old in good health. Some clones in this sample may be carry-over from other donors' samples.

This chain uses TRBV15 with TRBJ2-1; perhaps D is TRBD1 or TRBD2 (5 bases each). V was shortened by 3 bases and J by 2 bases, with 11 bases between the two germline ends. The CDR3 loop spans 15 amino acids. The germline V gene has CDR1 LNHNV and CDR2 YYDKDF (reference sequence). The CDR3 region is CATSSRDHPYNEQFF. In nucleotides, the CDR3 is TGTGCCACCAGCAGTCGGGACCACCCCTACAATGAGCAGTTCTTC.

About this clone itself: This sample also contains other DNA sequences that code for the same CDR3. The rearrangement uses TRBV30 and TRBJ1-3; the D is unclear. From germline, CDR1 is GTSNPN and CDR2 SVGIG (reference sequence). V was cut by 3 bases and J by 3 bases, with 6 bases left in between. CDR3 size: 12 residues. The CDR3 sequence is CAWRLSGNTIYF. The CDR3 DNA reads TGTGCCTGGAGGTTGAGTGGAAACACCATATATTTT.

The sample holds one count of this clone. V usage is TRBV27 and J usage is TRBJ1-1; D is perhaps TRBD1 (5 bases). The V and J ends lost 2 bases and 5 bases respectively, with 12 bases between them. CDR3 size: 14 residues. Germline V gene sequence: CDR1 MNHEY, CDR2 SMNVEV (reference sequence). The CDR3 coding sequence is TGTGCCAGCAGTTTACGCTGGGGGTGGACTGAAGCTTTCTTT. It encodes CASSLRWGWTEAFF.

Points on this clone: Other nucleotide sequences from this sample produce the same CDR3. This chain links TRBV28 with TRBJ2-7; a weak D match, TRBD1 (7 bases). Germline V CDR1 and CDR2: MDHEN, SYDVKM. V lost 5 bases, J lost 0 bases, and 14 bases lay in between. The CDR3 has 15 residues. CDR3 coding DNA: TGTGCCAGCAGTAGTGGAGGGACAGCCTCCTACGAGCAGTACTTC. This translates into CASSSGGTASYEQYF. Together with reference TRBV28 and TRBJ2-7, the CDR3 gives the full variable domain: DVKVTQSSRYLVKRTGEKVFLECVQDMDHENMFWYRQDPGLGLRLIYFSYDVKMKEKGDIPEGYSVSREKKERFSLILESASTNQTSMYLCASSSGGTASYEQYFGPGTRLTVT.

The CDR3 here is CASSLAEAAQETQYF. The CDR3 nucleotides read TGTGCCAGCAGTTTGGCGGAAGCGGCCCAAGAGACCCAGTACTTC. This sequence joins TRBV28 and TRBJ2-5; tentatively, D is TRBD2 (5 bases). CDR1 MDHEN and CDR2 SYDVKM come from the germline V gene. This CDR3 region has 15 residues. V lost 3 bases, J lost 1 base, and 12 bases lay in between.

This chain links TRBV4-2 with TRBJ1-2, with a weak D call TRBD1 (5 bases). The CDR3 covers 15 residues. The germline gives CDR1 LGHNA, CDR2 YNFKEQ. Trimming removed 0 bases at V and 2 bases at J, with 10 bases between. The CDR3 is CASSQEVGANYGYTF. In DNA, the CDR3 is TGTGCCAGCAGCCAAGAAGTAGGGGCCAACTATGGCTACACCTTC.

J is TRBJ2-5 and V is TRBV11-2, with TRBD2 identical over 9 bases. The CDR3 has 14 amino acids. In germline, CDR1 is SGHAT, CDR2 FQNNGV. V shed 2 bases, J shed 2 bases, and the junction held 0 bases outside the gene matches. The CDR3 region has the DNA TGTGCCAGCAGCTTAAGCGGGGGGCAAGAGACCCAGTACTTC. It encodes CASSLSGGQETQYF.

The rearrangement uses TRBV5-1 and TRBJ2-3, with D tentatively TRBD1 (6 bases). Germline-derived CDR1 and CDR2 are SGHRS and YFSETQ. Trimming took off 0 bases at V and 5 bases at J, with 13 bases between the two ends. CDR3 size: 15 residues. CDR3 DNA: TGCGCCAGCAGCTTGGACAGGGAATTAGTAGATACGCAGTATTTT. Protein: CASSLDRELVDTQYF.

This clone was observed a single time. V is TRBV2 and J is TRBJ2-1; TRBD2 aligns across 10 bases. After removal of 8 bases from V and 9 bases from J, the junction contained 13 bases not matched to a gene. The CDR3 runs 15 residues. CDR1 is SNHLY and CDR2 is FYNNEI in the germline V gene. CDR3 region: CASVQGLAGEGEQFF. The CDR3 coding sequence is TGTGCCAGCGTTCAGGGGCTAGCGGGAGAAGGTGAGCAGTTCTTC.

This chain connects TRBV28 to TRBJ2-3; perhaps TRBD2 as D (6 bases). V lost 3 bases, J lost 2 bases, and 12 bases lay in between. The CDR3 is 15 amino acids. The germline gives CDR1 MDHEN, CDR2 SYDVKM. CDR3 loop: CASSFWAGPTDTQYF. In nucleotides, the CDR3 is TGTGCCAGCAGTTTCTGGGCGGGACCCACAGATACGCAGTATTTT. Together with reference TRBV28 and TRBJ2-3, the CDR3 gives the full variable domain: DVKVTQSSRYLVKRTGEKVFLECVQDMDHENMFWYRQDPGLGLRLIYFSYDVKMKEKGDIPEGYSVSREKKERFSLILESASTNQTSMYLCASSFWAGPTDTQYFGPGTRLTVL.

V usage is TRBV4-1 and J usage is TRBJ2-1; 8 bases fit TRBD2. The CDR3 loop spans 15 amino acids. V was clipped by 4 bases and J by 8 bases; unmatched bases: 10. Germline V CDR1 and CDR2: MGHRA, YSYEKL. The CDR3 here is CASSPGVAGFYEQFF. CDR3 coding DNA: TGCGCCAGCAGCCCCGGGGTAGCGGGATTTTATGAGCAGTTCTTC.

The chain has TRBV15 and TRBJ1-5; D is ambiguous. The CDR3 covers 13 residues. CDR1 LNHNV and CDR2 YYDKDF come from the germline V gene (reference sequence). The V end lost 0 bases, the J end lost 7 bases, and 7 bases lay between the germline ends. CDR3 nucleotides: TGTGCCACCAGCAGAGATTTCGGGCAGCCCCAGCATTTT. It is translated as CATSRDFGQPQHF. Full variable domain (rest looked up from reference TRBV15 and TRBJ1-5): DAMVIQNPRYQVTQFGKPVTLSCSQTLNHNVMYWYQQKSSQAPKLLFHYYDKDFNNEADTPDNFQSRRPNTSFCFLDIRSPGLGDTAMYLCATSRDFGQPQHFGDGTRLSIL.

Regarding this clone: Other DNA sequences in the sample encode the same CDR3. J is TRBJ2-2 and V is TRBV9; the D gene is possibly TRBD2 (5 bases). Looked up from germline, CDR1 is SGDLS and CDR2 is YYNGEE. The CDR3 has 16 amino acids. Trimming took 0 bases from V and 1 from J, leaving 10 bases between them. CDR3 DNA: TGTGCCAGCAGCGTAGGTCTAGCAGAGAACACCGGGGAGCTGTTTTTT. It specifies CASSVGLAENTGELFF.

The rearrangement joins TRBV12-5 to TRBJ1-1, with D perhaps matching TRBD1 (5 bases). CDR3 length equals 13 residues. V was cut by 7 bases and J by 5 bases, with 14 bases left in between. Germline values: CDR1 LGHNT, CDR2 FRNRAP. The CDR3 sequence is CASADSRVTEAFF. The CDR3 nucleotides are TGTGCTAGTGCCGACAGCCGCGTAACTGAAGCTTTCTTT.

The V call is TRBV4-1, the J call TRBJ1-5; tentatively, D is TRBD1 (5 bases). Trimming took 3 bases from V and 3 from J, leaving 15 bases between them. There are 16 residues in the CDR3. CDR1 is MGHRA, CDR2 YSYEKL, per germline. The CDR3, as DNA: TGCGCCAGCAGCCAGGGTCGGGGGAATAACAATCAGCCCCAGCATTTT. It is translated as CASSQGRGNNNQPQHF.

The chain uses TRBV5-5 and TRBJ1-4; D remains unclear. The V and J ends lost 4 bases and 7 bases respectively, with 11 bases between them. This CDR3 spans 13 amino acids. Germline assignment: CDR1 SGHKS and CDR2 YYEKEE (reference sequence). The CDR3 loop is CASSPSGGEKLFF. CDR3 nucleotide sequence: TGTGCCAGCAGCCCCTCGGGCGGTGAAAAACTGTTTTTT. The variable domain in full, with the rest retrieved from reference TRBV5-5 and TRBJ1-4, is DAGVTQSPTHLIKTRGQQVTLRCSPISGHKSVSWYQQVLGQGPQFIFQYYEKEERGRGNFPDRFSARQFPNYSSELNVNALLLGDSALYLCASSPSGGEKLFFGSGTQLSVL.

The chain links TRBV28 to TRBJ1-2; 9 bases line up with TRBD1. J lost 4 bases, V lost 7 bases, and 4 bases had no gene match. The germline V gene has CDR1 MDHEN and CDR2 SYDVKM. The CDR3 sequence is 13 residues long. In DNA, the CDR3 is TGTGCCAGCATACAGGGGGCGGGCTATGGCTACACCTTC. This codes for CASIQGAGYGYTF.

The V gene is TRBV30, the J gene TRBJ2-3; 10 bases match TRBD2. Per germline, CDR1 GTSNPN and CDR2 SVGIG (reference sequence). Losses at the gene ends were 0 bases for V and 2 bases for J; bases not matched to a gene: 8. The CDR3 is 17 amino acids. CDR3 sequence: CAWSVGWTSGHTDTQYF. DNA for the CDR3: TGTGCCTGGAGTGTAGGTTGGACTAGCGGCCACACAGATACGCAGTATTTT.

V and J are TRBV7-2 and TRBJ2-5, with no clear D. The CDR3 length is 13 residues. V lost 6 bases to trimming and J lost 9 bases, with 17 bases between them. Germline V lookup: CDR1 SGHTA, CDR2 FQGNSA. The CDR3 protein is CASRGGRSLAQYF. The CDR3 region has the DNA TGTGCCAGCAGGGGTGGGCGGTCACTGGCCCAGTACTTC. The whole variable domain, filled in from reference TRBV7-2 and TRBJ2-5, reads GAGVSQSPSNKVTEKGKDVELRCDPISGHTALYWYRQSLGQGLEFLIYFQGNSAPDKSGLPSDRFSAERTGGSVSTLTIQRTQQEDSAVYLCASRGGRSLAQYFGPGTRLLVL.

This clone was seen a handful of times. V and J are TRBV5-1 and TRBJ2-5; no reliable D call. The ends were cut back, 3 bases at V and 0 bases at J, with 12 bases in the middle. Germline V gives CDR1 SGHRS, CDR2 YFSETQ. This CDR3 has 15 amino acids. CDR3 amino acids: CASSSHLRNQETQYF. In DNA, the CDR3 is TGCGCCAGCAGCTCCCACCTCCGGAACCAAGAGACCCAGTACTTC.

This clone was seen just once. At one end the junction does not follow the germline gene, possibly because of a read error. The V call is TRBV2, the J call TRBJ1-1; TRBD1 agrees at 9 bases. In germline, CDR1 is SNHLY, CDR2 FYNNEI. The CDR3 length is 13 residues. In DNA, the CDR3 is TGTGCCAGCAGCGAAGGGACAGGGCGGGTAGCTTTCTTT. Translating it yields CASSEGTGRVAFF.

The genes are TRBV7-2 and TRBJ2-4, with TRBD1 matching over 7 bases. The CDR3 length is 16 residues. Germline loops: CDR1 SGHTA, CDR2 FQGNSA. The V and J ends lost 4 bases and 0 bases, in that order; junction bases with no gene match: 6. CDR3 nucleotide sequence: TGTGCCAGCAGCTCTACAGGGGTAGTAGCCAAAAACATTCAGTACTTC. Translated: CASSSTGVVAKNIQYF. Using reference TRBV7-2 and TRBJ2-4 for the parts outside the CDR3, the full variable domain is GAGVSQSPSNKVTEKGKDVELRCDPISGHTALYWYRQSLGQGLEFLIYFQGNSAPDKSGLPSDRFSAERTGGSVSTLTIQRTQQEDSAVYLCASSSTGVVAKNIQYFGAGTRLSVL.

The J gene is TRBJ1-5, the V gene TRBV28, with 8 bases matching TRBD1. The germline V gene encodes CDR1 MDHEN and CDR2 SYDVKM. The CDR3 has 15 amino acids. V dropped 3 bases and J dropped 6; count of bases not matched to a gene: 7. The CDR3 protein is CASSLRQGRGQPQHF. The CDR3 DNA is TGTGCCAGCAGTTTGCGACAGGGGAGGGGTCAGCCCCAGCATTTT.

To note about this clone: This sample also contains other DNA sequences that code for the same CDR3. The chain employs TRBV28 and TRBJ1-3; 8 bases are shared with TRBD1. The trim removed 4 bases at V and 0 bases at J, leaving 2 bases unmatched. The germline gives CDR1 MDHEN, CDR2 SYDVKM. This CDR3 region has 15 residues. CDR3: CASSSTGVSGNTIYF. Written as DNA, the CDR3 is TGTGCCAGCAGTTCGACAGGGGTCTCTGGAAACACCATATATTTT.

The rearrangement joins TRBV5-6 to TRBJ1-4, with D possibly matching TRBD1 (6 bases). V lost 3 bases, J lost 8 bases, and 8 bases lay in between. The CDR3 runs to 12 residues. Germline lookup yields CDR1 SGHDT and CDR2 YYEEEE. The CDR3 DNA follows: TGTGCCAGCAGCTGGCAGGGGGAAAAACTGTTTTTT. Amino acids: CASSWQGEKLFF. The variable domain in full, with the rest retrieved from reference TRBV5-6 and TRBJ1-4, is DAGVTQSPTHLIKTRGQQVTLRCSPKSGHDTVSWYQQALGQGPQFIFQYYEEEERQRGNFPDRFSGHQFPNYSSELNVNALLLGDSALYLCASSWQGEKLFFGSGTQLSVL.

The CDR3 region has the DNA TGTGCCAGCAGCTTAGTCCGGGAAGCTCAGCCCCAGCATTTT. Protein: CASSLVREAQPQHF. The rearrangement joins TRBV7-2 to TRBJ1-5; D is undetermined. V gave up 1 base and J gave up 6 bases, with 10 bases separating them. Per the germline V gene, CDR1 is SGHTA and CDR2 is FQGNSA. The CDR3 is 14 amino acids.

CDR3 residues: CASRIYRDDQPQHF. In DNA, the CDR3 is TGTGCCAGCAGGATATACAGGGACGATCAGCCCCAGCATTTT. J is TRBJ1-5 and V is TRBV6-1; D may be TRBD1 (6 bases). Trimming removed 6 bases from V and 5 bases from J, with 14 bases in between. CDR1 and CDR2 (germline): MNHNS, SASEGT. This CDR3 spans 14 amino acids.

This chain connects TRBV7-9 to TRBJ2-7, with D tentatively TRBD2 (5 bases). The V gene's germline CDR1 is SEHNR and CDR2 FQNEAQ (reference sequence). The CDR3 sequence is 16 residues long. V lost 1 base, J lost 0 bases, and 13 bases lay in between. CDR3 amino acids: CASSLGLAKSSYEQYF. In DNA form, the CDR3 reads TGTGCCAGCAGCTTAGGATTAGCGAAGAGCTCCTACGAGCAGTACTTC.

The chain combines TRBV14 with TRBJ2-3; tentative D call: TRBD2 (5 bases). The CDR3 loop spans 19 amino acids. The ends were cut back, 6 bases at V and 4 bases at J, with 29 bases in the middle. Germline V gene lookup returns CDR1 SGHDN and CDR2 FVKESK. This chain's CDR3 is CASSPRPPRRDYPPDTQYF. For the CDR3, the DNA is TGTGCCAGCAGTCCCCGCCCGCCCAGACGGGATTATCCCCCAGATACGCAGTATTTT.